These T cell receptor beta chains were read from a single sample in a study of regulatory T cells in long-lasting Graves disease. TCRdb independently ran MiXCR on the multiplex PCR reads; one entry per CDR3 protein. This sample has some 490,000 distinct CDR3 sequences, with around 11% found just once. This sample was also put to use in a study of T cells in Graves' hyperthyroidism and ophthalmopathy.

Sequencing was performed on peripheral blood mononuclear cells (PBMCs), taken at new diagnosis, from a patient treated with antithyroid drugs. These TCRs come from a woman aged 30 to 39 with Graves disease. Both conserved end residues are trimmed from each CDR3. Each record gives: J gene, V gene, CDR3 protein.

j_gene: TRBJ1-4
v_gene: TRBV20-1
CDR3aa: SASGGRIEKLF

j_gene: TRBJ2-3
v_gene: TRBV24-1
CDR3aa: ATSGLTADTQY

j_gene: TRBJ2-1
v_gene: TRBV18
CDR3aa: ASSGGVEQF

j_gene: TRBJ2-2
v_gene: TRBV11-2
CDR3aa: ASSSVRVSGELF

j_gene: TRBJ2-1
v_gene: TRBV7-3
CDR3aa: ASSSGRINEQF

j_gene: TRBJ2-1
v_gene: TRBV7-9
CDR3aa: ASSLVGGNQQF

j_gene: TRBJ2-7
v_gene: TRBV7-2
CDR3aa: ASSVGRNPSYEQY

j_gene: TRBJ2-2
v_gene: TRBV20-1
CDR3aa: SARDFTNTGELF

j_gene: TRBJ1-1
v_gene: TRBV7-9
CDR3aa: ASSLVAVGNTEAF

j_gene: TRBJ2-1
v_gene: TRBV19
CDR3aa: ASSIRSVLAGVGNEQF

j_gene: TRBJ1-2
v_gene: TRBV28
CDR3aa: ASSLQGSHGYT

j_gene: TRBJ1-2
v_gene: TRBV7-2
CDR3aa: ASPRSGQIYGYT

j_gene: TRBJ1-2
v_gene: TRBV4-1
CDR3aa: ASSQEGWTEVFYGYT

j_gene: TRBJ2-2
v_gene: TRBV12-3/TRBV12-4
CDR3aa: ASSPTVVQRTGELF

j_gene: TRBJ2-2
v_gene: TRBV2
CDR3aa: ASSRPRLAGVDTGELF

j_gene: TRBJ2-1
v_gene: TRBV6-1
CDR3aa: ASSPLGGTSGRFTLNEQF

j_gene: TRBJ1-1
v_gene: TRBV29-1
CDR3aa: SVEDWTGD

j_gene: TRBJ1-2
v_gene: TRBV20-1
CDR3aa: SAKGGGDGYT

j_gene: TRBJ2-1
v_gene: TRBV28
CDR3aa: ATPFAGVRPF

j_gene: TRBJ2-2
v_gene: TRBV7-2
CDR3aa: ASSYGLGSGELF

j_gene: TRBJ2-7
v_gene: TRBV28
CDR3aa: ASSSGGWAYEQY

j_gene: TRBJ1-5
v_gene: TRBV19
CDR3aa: ASSRLQGDQPQR

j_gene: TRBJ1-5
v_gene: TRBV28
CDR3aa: ASTHQDSPQSNQPQH

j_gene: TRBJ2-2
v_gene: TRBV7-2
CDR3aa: ASSWDTGELF

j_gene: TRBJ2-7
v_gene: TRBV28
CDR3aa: ASSSTPGNNNP

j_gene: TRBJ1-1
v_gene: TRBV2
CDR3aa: ASREDRGAEAF

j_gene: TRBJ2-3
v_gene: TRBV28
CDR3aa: ASSAYRQGALTDTQY

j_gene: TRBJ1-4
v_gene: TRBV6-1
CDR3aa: ASATATNEKLF

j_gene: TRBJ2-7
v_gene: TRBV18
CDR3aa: ASSLAGASIEQY

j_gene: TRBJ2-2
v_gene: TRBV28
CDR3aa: ASSHPTVGELF